This TCR beta chain was sequenced for a study of PD-L1 blockade in urothelial cancer. Across the study: Blood samples had a median of 141,255 T cells, just under 85,000 unique TCRs, and clonality approximately 0.08.

This clone was recorded a few times. The method was immunoSEQ multiplex PCR; TCRdb's version includes in-frame clones alone and lacks a portion of them. Here the sample spans about 84,000 clones, 82% being singletons. The CDR3 totals 15 residues. Trimming removed 4 bases at V and 2 bases at J, with 13 bases between. Germline CDR1 reads SGHKS; CDR2 reads YYEKEE (reference sequence). This sample comprised PBMCs, obtained around atezolizumab (anti-PD-L1) treatment. The chain carries TRBV5-5 and TRBJ1-5, with unresolved D. The sequence derives from a man between 65 and 79 years old with urothelial cancer. The CDR3 sequence is CASSQEYDGNQPQHF. In DNA form, the CDR3 reads TGTGCCAGCAGCCAAGAGTATGATGGCAATCAGCCCCAGCATTTT.